Listed below are T cell receptor beta chains from one sample, sequenced in a study of Tregs in tolerant kidney transplant recipients. Profiled with immunoSEQ multiplex PCR; TCRdb holds only in-frame clones, not every one. The repertoire holds some 70,000 clones, with roughly nine tenths as singletons. The sample in question was CD4+ T cells from blood, obtained before the transplant. Receptor source: a human donor who received a combined kidney and bone marrow transplant. Each CDR3 is given with its conserved first and last residue. D genes are given only for firm matches. Size is stated for part of the rows, as once, few or many counts, or as a class when the clone is expanded.

J: TRBJ2-3
D: NA
size: NA
V: TRBV10-3
CDR3: CAIRTAITDTQYF
DNA: TGTGCCATCCGGACTGCGATCACAGATACGCAGTATTTT

J: TRBJ2-7
D: NA
size: NA
V: TRBV28
CDR3: CASSLTGSSYEQYF
DNA: TGTGCCAGCAGTTTAACAGGTAGCTCCTACGAGCAGTACTTC

J: TRBJ2-7
D: NA
size: NA
V: TRBV29-1
CDR3: CSVMMAANEQYF
DNA: TGCAGCGTTATGATGGCGGCAAACGAGCAGTACTTC

J: TRBJ2-5
D: TRBD1
size: NA
V: TRBV5-6
CDR3: CASSLRRTGRIQETQYF
DNA: TGTGCCAGCAGCTTGAGGCGGACAGGAAGGATACAAGAGACCCAGTACTTC

J: TRBJ2-7
D: NA
size: NA
V: TRBV7-2
CDR3: CASSRSTGEQYF
DNA: TGTGCCAGCAGCCGTTCCACCGGGGAGCAGTACTTC

J: TRBJ1-5
D: TRBD1
size: once
V: TRBV2
CDR3: CASRGQQGGPQPQHF
DNA: TGTGCCAGCAGGGGACAACAGGGGGGGCCTCAGCCCCAGCATTTT

J: TRBJ2-7
D: TRBD2
size: NA
V: TRBV10-3
CDR3: CAIGGTSGSYEQYF
DNA: TGTGCCATCGGAGGGACTAGCGGCTCCTACGAGCAGTACTTC

J: TRBJ2-6
D: NA
size: NA
V: TRBV9
CDR3: CASSVGASSGANVLTF
DNA: TGTGCCAGCAGCGTAGGGGCGTCCTCTGGGGCCAACGTCCTGACTTTC

J: TRBJ2-2
D: NA
size: NA
V: TRBV2
CDR3: CASSVFGNTGELFF
DNA: TGTGCCAGCAGTGTTTTCGGGAACACCGGGGAGCTGTTTTTT

J: TRBJ2-5
D: TRBD1
size: NA
V: TRBV30
CDR3: CAWSVVGRGQGETQYF
DNA: TGTGCCTGGAGTGTAGTTGGCAGGGGGCAGGGAGAGACCCAGTACTTC

J: TRBJ2-1
D: NA
size: NA
V: TRBV2
CDR3: CASSESLTNEQFF
DNA: TGTGCCAGCAGTGAATCTCTAACCAATGAGCAGTTCTTC

J: TRBJ2-1
D: TRBD1
size: once
V: TRBV7-2
CDR3: CASSPRGQGARNEQFF
DNA: TGTGCCAGCAGCCCACGGGGGCAGGGGGCTCGCAATGAGCAGTTCTTC

J: TRBJ2-7
D: TRBD2
size: NA
V: TRBV10-3
CDR3: CAISDGASGRPPNYEQYF
DNA: TGTGCCATCAGTGATGGGGCTAGCGGGAGGCCCCCGAACTACGAGCAGTACTTC

J: TRBJ2-3
D: NA
size: NA
V: TRBV5-1
CDR3: CASSRQADRTDTQYF
DNA: TGCGCCAGCAGCCGACAGGCGGACCGCACAGATACGCAGTATTTT

J: TRBJ2-3
D: TRBD2
size: NA
V: TRBV19
CDR3: CASQLAGAVDTQYF
DNA: TGTGCCAGCCAACTAGCGGGAGCTGTAGATACGCAGTATTTT

J: TRBJ1-2
D: TRBD1
size: NA
V: TRBV7-9
CDR3: CASSLHGQGNYGYTF
DNA: TGTGCCAGCAGCCTCCACGGACAGGGCAACTATGGCTACACCTTC

J: TRBJ2-2
D: NA
size: NA
V: TRBV5-4
CDR3: CASSLGIVTGELFF
DNA: TGTGCCAGCAGCTTGGGTATTGTCACCGGGGAGCTGTTTTTT

J: TRBJ2-7
D: NA
size: once
V: TRBV4-1
CDR3: CASSQGYFGVRDEQYF
DNA: TGCGCCAGCAGCCAAGGTTATTTCGGGGTTCGGGACGAGCAGTACTTC

J: TRBJ2-7
D: NA
size: NA
V: TRBV4-2
CDR3: CASSQVDSEQYF
DNA: TGTGCCAGCAGCCAGGTGGACTCCGAGCAGTACTTC

J: TRBJ2-7
D: TRBD1
size: NA
V: TRBV7-3
CDR3: CASSRGPGGSYEQYF
DNA: TGTGCCAGCAGCCGCGGCCCAGGGGGCTCCTACGAGCAGTACTTC

J: TRBJ2-5
D: TRBD2
size: NA
V: TRBV6-1
CDR3: CASSEGSSGSIETQYF
DNA: TGTGCCAGCAGTGAAGGCTCTAGCGGGAGTATTGAGACCCAGTACTTC

J: TRBJ1-5
D: TRBD1
size: NA
V: TRBV7-9
CDR3: CASSLADRGHQPQHF
DNA: TGTGCCAGCAGCTTAGCAGACAGGGGACATCAGCCCCAGCATTTT

J: TRBJ2-4
D: TRBD2
size: NA
V: TRBV19
CDR3: CASSDSRGGAKNIQYF
DNA: TGTGCCAGTAGTGACAGTCGGGGGGGAGCTAAAAACATTCAGTACTTC

J: TRBJ1-1
D: TRBD1
size: NA
V: TRBV2
CDR3: CASSGDYRGVAFF
DNA: TGTGCCAGCAGCGGTGACTACAGGGGGGTAGCTTTCTTT

J: TRBJ2-7
D: TRBD1
size: NA
V: TRBV7-9
CDR3: CASSRRDSYTSYEQYF
DNA: TGTGCCAGCAGCCGTCGGGACAGCTATACATCCTACGAGCAGTACTTC

J: TRBJ2-7
D: TRBD1
size: NA
V: TRBV6-6
CDR3: CASSHGQGVLYEQYF
DNA: TGTGCCAGCTCACACGGACAGGGAGTCTTATACGAGCAGTACTTC

J: TRBJ2-7
D: NA
size: NA
V: TRBV29-1
CDR3: CSVERGYEQYF
DNA: TGCAGCGTTGAAAGGGGCTACGAGCAGTACTTC

J: TRBJ2-1
D: TRBD2
size: NA
V: TRBV2
CDR3: CASSGGRAGNEQFF
DNA: TGTGCCAGCAGTGGCGGGAGGGCCGGCAATGAGCAGTTCTTC

J: TRBJ2-7
D: NA
size: NA
V: TRBV27
CDR3: CASSALNRVGEQYF
DNA: TGTGCCAGCAGTGCGTTGAACAGGGTCGGCGAGCAGTACTTC

J: TRBJ2-7
D: NA
size: NA
V: TRBV2
CDR3: CASTRTSGQPIYEQYF
DNA: TGTGCCAGCACTAGAACTTCCGGACAGCCAATCTACGAGCAGTACTTC

J: TRBJ1-2
D: NA
size: NA
V: TRBV19
CDR3: CASSNPSVHGYTF
DNA: TGTGCCAGTAGTAACCCGTCAGTCCATGGCTACACCTTC

J: TRBJ2-7
D: NA
size: NA
V: TRBV6-1
CDR3: CASSEGGYEQYF
DNA: TGTGCCAGCAGTGAGGGGGGTTACGAGCAGTACTTC

J: TRBJ2-3
D: TRBD2
size: NA
V: TRBV9
CDR3: CASSGSSGRRDTQYF
DNA: TGTGCCAGCAGCGGGTCTAGCGGCCGGAGGGATACGCAGTATTTT

J: TRBJ1-5
D: NA
size: NA
V: TRBV2
CDR3: CASRGRRGNQPQHF
DNA: TGTGCCAGCAGAGGCAGGCGGGGCAATCAGCCCCAGCATTTT

J: TRBJ2-1
D: TRBD2
size: NA
V: TRBV5-1
CDR3: CASSSSAGGPGNEQFF
DNA: TGCGCCAGCAGCTCCTCAGCGGGAGGGCCGGGCAATGAGCAGTTCTTC

J: TRBJ2-7
D: NA
size: NA
V: TRBV20-1
CDR3: CSASDTYEQYF
DNA: TGCAGTGCTAGCGACACCTACGAGCAGTACTTC

J: TRBJ1-1
D: NA
size: NA
V: TRBV7-9
CDR3: CASSEGQGETEAFF
DNA: TGTGCCAGCAGCGAGGGACAAGGGGAGACTGAAGCTTTCTTT

J: TRBJ2-1
D: TRBD2
size: NA
V: TRBV5-1
CDR3: CASSLGSGFYNEQFF
DNA: TGCGCCAGCAGCTTGGGTAGCGGGTTCTACAATGAGCAGTTCTTC

J: TRBJ2-5
D: NA
size: NA
V: TRBV6-5
CDR3: CASSYGGHGETQYF
DNA: TGTGCCAGCAGTTACGGGGGCCACGGAGAGACCCAGTACTTC

J: TRBJ2-5
D: TRBD1
size: NA
V: TRBV5-1
CDR3: CASNQGTGGETQYF
DNA: TGCGCCAGCAACCAGGGGACAGGGGGAGAGACCCAGTACTTC

J: TRBJ1-5
D: NA
size: NA
V: TRBV10-2
CDR3: CASTGHGNQPQHF
DNA: TGCGCCAGCACTGGACATGGCAATCAGCCCCAGCATTTT

J: TRBJ1-1
D: NA
size: NA
V: TRBV28
CDR3: CASSSGGITEAFF
DNA: TGTGCCAGCAGCAGTGGAGGGATCACTGAAGCTTTCTTT

J: TRBJ2-7
D: TRBD2
size: NA
V: TRBV18
CDR3: CASSPPGTNSYEQYF
DNA: TGTGCCAGCTCACCACCTGGGACTAACTCCTACGAGCAGTACTTC

J: TRBJ2-7
D: NA
size: NA
V: TRBV6-6
CDR3: CASSYGQGIYEQYF
DNA: TGTGCCAGCAGTTACGGGCAGGGGATCTACGAGCAGTACTTC

J: TRBJ2-2
D: TRBD2
size: once
V: TRBV6-1
CDR3: CASSAYSGRANTGELFF
DNA: TGTGCCAGCAGTGCGTATAGCGGGAGGGCGAACACCGGGGAGCTGTTTTTT

J: TRBJ1-1
D: NA
size: NA
V: TRBV2
CDR3: CASSDQGLDTEAFF
DNA: TGTGCCAGCAGTGACCAGGGGTTGGACACTGAAGCTTTCTTT

J: TRBJ2-1
D: NA
size: NA
V: TRBV5-1
CDR3: CASSRRGSGVGNEQFF
DNA: TGCGCCAGCAGCCGCCGAGGGAGTGGGGTCGGCAATGAGCAGTTCTTC

J: TRBJ2-5
D: TRBD2
size: NA
V: TRBV7-2
CDR3: CASSSTSGMQETQYF
DNA: TGTGCCAGCAGCTCGACTAGCGGAATGCAAGAGACCCAGTACTTC